Below, one T cell receptor (beta chain) is given with its context. What it binds is unknown. The data were obtained in a study of T cell responses to AZD1222 COVID-19 vaccine. The assay was immunoSEQ multiplex PCR, and TCRdb's table has in-frame clones only and misses some. The table has about 150,000 clones, 70% to 90% seen once. General observations from the study: Nearly half of unique spike-specific TCRs reportedly avoided B.1.351 and B.1.1.7 mutated regions.

CDR1 is MNHEY and CDR2 is SVGAGI in the germline V gene. This CDR3 comprises 13 residues. V was cut by 4 bases and J by 2 bases, with 8 bases left in between. This receptor was taken from an adult who had recovered from COVID-19. V is TRBV6-5 and J is TRBJ2-5, with D tentatively TRBD1 or TRBD2 (5 bases each). This specimen consisted of peripheral blood, obtained after recovery from COVID-19. The CDR3 here is CASSWGFQETQYF. The CDR3 DNA reads as TGTGCCAGCAGTTGGGGGTTTCAAGAGACCCAGTACTTC.